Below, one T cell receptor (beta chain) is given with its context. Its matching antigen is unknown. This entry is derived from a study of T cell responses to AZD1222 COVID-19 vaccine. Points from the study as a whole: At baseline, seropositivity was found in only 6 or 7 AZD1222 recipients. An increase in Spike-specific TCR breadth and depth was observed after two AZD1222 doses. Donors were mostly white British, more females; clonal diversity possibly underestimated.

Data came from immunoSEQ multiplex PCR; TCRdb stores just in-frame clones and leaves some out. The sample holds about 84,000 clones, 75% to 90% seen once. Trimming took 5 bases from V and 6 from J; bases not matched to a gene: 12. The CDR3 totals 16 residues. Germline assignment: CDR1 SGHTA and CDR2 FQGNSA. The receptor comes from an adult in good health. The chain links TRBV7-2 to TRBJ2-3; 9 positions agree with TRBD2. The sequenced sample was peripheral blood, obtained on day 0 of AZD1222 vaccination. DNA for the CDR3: TGTGCCAGCAGCCTGACTAGCGGCCCTACACACGATACGCAGTATTTT. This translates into CASSLTSGPTHDTQYF.